These 17 T cell receptor beta chains share one sample of origin, sequenced in a study of cytomegalovirus exposure and HLA in healthy donors (dated by TCRdb to about 2017). Libraries were prepared through the immunoSEQ multiplex PCR assay. A mixture of 60 forward primers for TCR Vbeta segments and 13 reverse primers for TCR Jbeta segments was used in the multiplex PCR. This immuneACCESS table, as held by TCRdb, lists in-frame sequences with V and J called but not all clones. Of the missing ones, under half trace to an unresolved V gene in checked studies; the others have no known cause. Recorded for this sample are about 210,000 clones; around 78% of them occurred a single time. Approximately 0.49% of the sample is in the top ten clones. Sequenced sample: PBMCs. These receptors were obtained from a boy younger than 18 in good health and CMV-seronegative.

This clone was counted a single time. The chain has TRBV14 and TRBJ2-5; D gene uncertain. V was trimmed by 3 bases and J by 1 base, leaving 6 bases between them. CDR3 size: 13 residues. Germline CDR1 is SGHDN and CDR2 is FVKESK. CDR3 amino acids: CASSQFLQETQYF. The CDR3 DNA follows: TGTGCCAGCAGCCAGTTCCTCCAAGAGACCCAGTACTTC.

The chain has TRBV7-7 and TRBJ2-5; tentative D call: TRBD1 (6 bases). V shed 4 bases and J shed 2 bases, with 8 bases lying between them. Germline-derived CDR1 and CDR2 are SSHAT and FNYEAQ (reference sequence). This CDR3 spans 13 amino acids. The chain's CDR3 is CASSWGQQETQYF. The CDR3 DNA follows: TGTGCCAGCAGCTGGGGGCAACAAGAGACCCAGTACTTC.

J is TRBJ2-7 and V is TRBV7-6; 8 bases match TRBD2. Germline trimming cut 4 bases from V and 7 bases from J; bases unmatched to any gene: 6. Germline V gives CDR1 SGHVS, CDR2 FNYEAQ. The CDR3 has 13 amino acids. The DNA for the CDR3 is TGTGCCAGCAGCTCCGGGGGGGCGCGGGAGCAGTACTTC. It yields the protein CASSSGGAREQYF.

This chain uses TRBV5-1 with TRBJ2-3, with D unclear. Germline V gene sequence: CDR1 SGHRS, CDR2 YFSETQ. The CDR3 is 15 amino acids. Trimming shortened V by 3 bases and J by 4 bases, and 15 bases separated the two germline ends. CDR3 amino acids: CASSSQNRVADTQYF. The DNA for the CDR3 is TGCGCCAGCAGCTCCCAGAACCGTGTCGCAGATACGCAGTATTTT.

This clone has only a few counts. The chain uses TRBV27 and TRBJ1-2; no definite D call. CDR1 MNHEY and CDR2 SMNVEV come from the germline V gene (reference sequence). The V gene lost 0 bases and the J gene lost 4 bases, with 12 bases spanning the gap. The CDR3 has 15 amino acids. DNA of the CDR3: TGTGCCAGCAGTTTATCCCCCAGATACCTCTATGGCTACACCTTC. Its protein product is CASSLSPRYLYGYTF.

The chain combines TRBV9 with TRBJ2-7; D remains unclear. The germline gives CDR1 SGDLS, CDR2 YYNGEE. The CDR3 loop spans 15 amino acids. The V and J ends lost 0 bases and 2 bases respectively, with 12 bases between them. The CDR3 loop reads CASSVAPAETYEQYF. For the CDR3, the DNA is TGTGCCAGCAGCGTAGCCCCTGCGGAAACCTACGAGCAGTACTTC.

Only one count was recorded for this clone. This same CDR3 is encoded by further DNA sequences in the sample. The rearrangement uses TRBV12-5 and TRBJ1-3; TRBD1 is a possible D gene (5 bases). V was shortened by 1 base and J by 0 bases, with 7 bases between the two germline ends. The germline CDR1 and CDR2 sequences are LGHNT and FRNRAP. This CDR3 is 15 amino acids long. CDR3 nucleotides: TGTGCTAGTGGTTTGGGACAGAGCTCTGGAAACACCATATATTTT. As protein: CASGLGQSSGNTIYF.

This chain links TRBV6-5 with TRBJ2-7, with 11 bases that match TRBD2. With 9 bases clipped from V and 3 bases from J, the junction kept 7 bases outside the gene matches. The V gene's germline CDR1 is MNHEY and CDR2 SVGAGI. This CDR3 comprises 14 residues. DNA for the CDR3: TGTGCCAGTCATAGCGGGGGGGCCGACTACGAGCAGTACTTC. This gives the protein CASHSGGADYEQYF.

The V call is TRBV13, the J call TRBJ2-3, with TRBD2 matching over 15 bases. Germline loops: CDR1 PRHDT, CDR2 FYEKMQ (reference sequence). CDR3 length: 20 residues. V shed 3 bases, J shed 5 bases, and the junction held 15 bases outside the gene matches. The CDR3 loop reads CASSFLTGLAGGASGDTQYF. In DNA form, the CDR3 reads TGTGCCAGCAGCTTCTTGACTGGACTAGCGGGGGGGGCTTCGGGAGATACGCAGTATTTT. The whole variable domain, filled in from reference TRBV13 and TRBJ2-3, reads AAGVIQSPRHLIKEKRETATLKCYPIPRHDTVYWYQQGPGQDPQFLISFYEKMQSDKGSIPDRFSAQQFSDYHSELNMSSLELGDSALYFCASSFLTGLAGGASGDTQYFGPGTRLTVL.

The rearrangement links TRBV9 to TRBJ2-1; 10 positions agree with TRBD2. This CDR3 is 15 amino acids long. Per germline, CDR1 SGDLS and CDR2 YYNGEE. Unmatched junction bases numbered 2, after V lost 4 bases and J lost 1 base. CDR3 residues: CASSPSGGSYNEQFF. CDR3 DNA: TGTGCCAGCAGCCCTAGCGGGGGTTCCTACAATGAGCAGTTCTTC.

The genes are TRBV7-6 and TRBJ2-7, with TRBD2 matching over 10 bases. V lost 1 base and J lost 2; bases outside the gene matches: 8. Germline V gives CDR1 SGHVS, CDR2 FNYEAQ. CDR3 size: 17 residues. DNA of the CDR3: TGTGCCAGCAGCTTAGGCGCCACTAGCGGGATGACCTACGAGCAGTACTTC. It yields the protein CASSLGATSGMTYEQYF.

The genes are TRBV6-6 and TRBJ1-1; a weak D match, TRBD1 (6 bases). Trimming took off 5 bases at V and 8 bases at J, with 12 bases between the two ends. Per germline, CDR1 MNHNY and CDR2 SVGAGI (reference sequence). The CDR3 is made up of 12 amino acids. The CDR3 bases are TGTGCCAGCAGTCCAGGGGTTAGGGAAGCTTTCTTT. Translation: CASSPGVREAFF.

The V gene is TRBV5-4, the J gene TRBJ2-7; the match to TRBD2 covers 7 bases. The V gene's germline CDR1 is SGHNT and CDR2 YYREEE (reference sequence). After removal of 0 bases from V and 2 bases from J, the junction contained 5 bases not matched to a gene. The CDR3 covers 15 residues. CDR3 DNA sequence: TGTGCCAGCAGCTTGGACGCGGGGGAGCCCTACGAGCAGTACTTC. Translated, it gives CASSLDAGEPYEQYF.

The V call is TRBV13, the J call TRBJ1-2; D remains unclear. Germline lookup yields CDR1 PRHDT and CDR2 FYEKMQ (reference sequence). V was shortened by 4 bases and J by 8 bases, with 20 bases between the two germline ends. The CDR3 consists of 15 residues. The CDR3 DNA follows: TGTGCCAGCAGCTCCCCCACCGAGGGTTTCGGCGGCTACACCTTC. Translated, it gives CASSSPTEGFGGYTF.

The chain recombines TRBV30 with TRBJ1-2; no reliable D call. Trimming took 7 bases from V and 5 from J, leaving 8 bases between them. Germline V gene data show CDR1 as GTSNPN and CDR2 as SVGIG (reference sequence). The CDR3 sequence is 10 residues long. CDR3 amino acids: CASLAYGYTF. The CDR3 coding sequence is TGTGCCTCATTAGCTTATGGCTACACCTTC.

The CDR3, as DNA: TGTGCCAGTACCCTTACAGGGATTGGGAATGGCTACACCTTC. Translated: CASTLTGIGNGYTF. The rearrangement uses TRBV19 and TRBJ1-2, with D perhaps matching TRBD1 (6 bases). This CDR3 is built from 14 residues. Trimming took 7 bases from V and 6 from J, leaving 18 bases between them. CDR1 is LNHDA, CDR2 SQIVND, per germline (reference sequence).

V and J are TRBV2 and TRBJ2-3; possible D gene TRBD2, 5 bases. V was shortened by 2 bases and J by 4 bases, with 10 bases between the two germline ends. The germline gives CDR1 SNHLY, CDR2 FYNNEI. The length of the CDR3 is 14 residues. This CDR3 reads CASSESLAADTQYF. The CDR3 DNA follows: TGTGCCAGCAGTGAATCTCTAGCAGCAGATACGCAGTATTTT.